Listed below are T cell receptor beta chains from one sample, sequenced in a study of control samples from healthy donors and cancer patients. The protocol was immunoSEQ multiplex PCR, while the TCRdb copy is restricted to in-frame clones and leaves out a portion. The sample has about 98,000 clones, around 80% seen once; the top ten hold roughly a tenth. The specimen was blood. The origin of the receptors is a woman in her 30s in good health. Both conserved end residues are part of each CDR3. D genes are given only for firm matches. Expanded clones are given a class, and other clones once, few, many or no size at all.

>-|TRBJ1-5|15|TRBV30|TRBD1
CAWRDPGTEVQPQHF
TGTGCCTGGAGGGACCCAGGGACAGAAGTCCAGCCCCAGCATTTT
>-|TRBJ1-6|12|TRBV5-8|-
CASSLAVSPLHF
TGTGCCAGCAGCTTGGCCGTGTCACCCCTCCACTTT
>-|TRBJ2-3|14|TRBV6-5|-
CASLPGEPTDTQYF
TGTGCCAGCCTTCCCGGGGAGCCCACAGATACGCAGTATTTT
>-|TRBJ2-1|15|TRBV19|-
CASSPVGSSYNEQFF
TGTGCCAGTAGCCCCGTGGGGAGCTCCTACAATGAGCAGTTCTTC
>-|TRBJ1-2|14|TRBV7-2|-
CASSPPDRTYRYTF
TGTGCCAGCAGCCCACCAGACAGGACCTATAGATACACCTTC
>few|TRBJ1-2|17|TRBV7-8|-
CASSLVIRTDLNYGYTF
TGTGCCAGCAGCTTAGTAATCAGGACAGACTTGAACTATGGCTACACCTTC
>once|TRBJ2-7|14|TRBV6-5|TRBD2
CASSYGLAGNEQYF
TGTGCCAGCAGTTACGGACTAGCGGGAAACGAGCAGTACTTC
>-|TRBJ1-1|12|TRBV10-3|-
CAISDTKNEAFF
TGTGCCATCAGTGATACGAAGAATGAAGCTTTCTTT
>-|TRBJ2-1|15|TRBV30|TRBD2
CAWSFPSGGLNEQFF
TGTGCCTGGAGTTTTCCTAGCGGGGGATTAAATGAGCAGTTCTTC
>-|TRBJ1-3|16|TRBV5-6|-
CASSLVGFTLGNTIYF
TGTGCCAGCAGCTTGGTGGGCTTTACGTTAGGAAACACCATATATTTT
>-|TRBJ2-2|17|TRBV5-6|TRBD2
CASSLGLAGAYTGELFF
TGTGCCAGCAGTTTAGGACTAGCGGGGGCCTACACCGGGGAGCTGTTTTTT
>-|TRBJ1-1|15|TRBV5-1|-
CASSLGRQANTEAFF
TGCGCCAGCAGCTTGGGGCGACAGGCAAACACTGAAGCTTTCTTT
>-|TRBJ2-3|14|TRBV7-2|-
CASSPAASTDTQYF
TGTGCCAGCAGCCCTGCGGCGAGCACAGATACGCAGTATTTT
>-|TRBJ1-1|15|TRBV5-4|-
CASSLVGGRYTEAFF
TGTGCCAGCAGCTTGGTAGGGGGTCGGTATACTGAAGCTTTCTTT
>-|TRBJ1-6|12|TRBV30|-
CAWDGVDSPLHF
TGTGCCTGGGACGGGGTGGATTCACCCCTCCACTTT
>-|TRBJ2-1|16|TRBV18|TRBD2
CASSPPGLVGENEQFF
TGTGCCAGCTCACCACCTGGACTAGTGGGGGAGAATGAGCAGTTCTTC
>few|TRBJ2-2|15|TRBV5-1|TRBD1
CASSPDRLNTGELFF
TGCGCCAGCAGCCCGGACAGGTTGAACACCGGGGAGCTGTTTTTT
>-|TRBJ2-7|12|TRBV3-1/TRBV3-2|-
CASRGSSYEQYF
TGTGCCAGCAGAGGGTCGAGCTACGAGCAGTACTTC
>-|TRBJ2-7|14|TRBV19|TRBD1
CASSIPRTGGGLYF
TGTGCCAGTAGTATACCAAGGACAGGGGGCGGTCTGTACTTC
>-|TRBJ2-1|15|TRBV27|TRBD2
CASSSTSGGYNEQFF
TGTGCCAGCAGTTCGACTAGCGGGGGTTACAATGAGCAGTTCTTC
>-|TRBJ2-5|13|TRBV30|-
CAWSGPNQETQYF
TGTGCCTGGAGTGGACCCAATCAAGAGACCCAGTACTTC
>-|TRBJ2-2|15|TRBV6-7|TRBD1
CASSHPGTGTGELFF
TGTGCCAGCAGTCACCCCGGGACAGGCACCGGGGAGCTGTTTTTT
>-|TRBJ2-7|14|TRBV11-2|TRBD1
CASRKTGTSYEQYF
TGTGCCAGCAGGAAGACAGGGACCTCCTACGAGCAGTACTTC
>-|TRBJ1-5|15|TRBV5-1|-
CASRLGADSNQPQHF
TGCGCCAGCAGACTCGGGGCAGATAGCAATCAGCCCCAGCATTTT
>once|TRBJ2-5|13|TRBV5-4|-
CASRLTGQETQYF
TGTGCCAGCAGGCTGACAGGACAAGAGACCCAGTACTTC
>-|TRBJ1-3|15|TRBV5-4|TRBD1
CASSGTGRTGNTIYF
TGTGCCAGCAGCGGGACAGGAAGGACTGGAAACACCATATATTTT
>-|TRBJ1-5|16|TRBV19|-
CASSGWTSRGNQPQHF
TGTGCCAGTAGTGGTTGGACATCGAGGGGCAATCAGCCCCAGCATTTT
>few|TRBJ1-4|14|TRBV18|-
CASSPSRLGEKLFF
TGTGCCAGCTCACCATCAAGGTTAGGTGAAAAACTGTTTTTT
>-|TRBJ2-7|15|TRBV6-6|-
CASSPTAWGSYEQYF
TGTGCCAGCAGTCCCACTGCGTGGGGCTCCTACGAGCAGTACTTC
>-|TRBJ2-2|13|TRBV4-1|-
CASSPGATGELFF
TGCGCCAGCAGCCCGGGGGCGACCGGGGAGCTGTTTTTT
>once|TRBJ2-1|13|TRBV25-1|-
CASIAGSYNEQFF
TGTGCCAGCATTGCGGGATCCTACAATGAGCAGTTCTTC
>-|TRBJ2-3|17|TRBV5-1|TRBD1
CASSRPTGQGRSDTQYF
TGCGCCAGCAGCCGCCCAACCGGACAGGGGAGATCAGATACGCAGTATTTT
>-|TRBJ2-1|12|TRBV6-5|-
CASSSLGDEQFF
TGTGCCAGCAGTTCCCTGGGCGATGAGCAGTTCTTC
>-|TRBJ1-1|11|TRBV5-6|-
CASSLNTEAFF
TGTGCCAGCAGCTTGAACACTGAAGCTTTCTTT
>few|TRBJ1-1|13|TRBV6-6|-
CASSYYMNTEAFF
TGTGCCAGCAGTTACTATATGAACACTGAAGCTTTCTTT
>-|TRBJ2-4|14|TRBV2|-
CASRQRLAKNIQYF
TGTGCCAGTCGACAGCGATTAGCCAAAAACATTCAGTACTTC
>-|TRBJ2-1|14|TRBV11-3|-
CASSFHANPNEQFF
TGTGCCAGCAGCTTTCACGCAAATCCCAATGAGCAGTTCTTC
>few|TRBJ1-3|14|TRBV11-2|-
CASSPTGTGNTIYF
TGTGCCAGCAGCCCCACGGGGACTGGAAACACCATATATTTT
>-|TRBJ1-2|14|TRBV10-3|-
CAITDRTLNYGYTF
TGTGCCATCACTGACCGCACCTTAAACTATGGCTACACCTTC
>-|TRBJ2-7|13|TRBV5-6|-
CASSLPETYEQYF
TGTGCCAGCAGCTTACCTGAAACCTACGAGCAGTACTTC
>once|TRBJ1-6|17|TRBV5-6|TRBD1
CASSLGTGSSYNSPLHF
TGTGCCAGCAGCTTGGGGACAGGGAGCTCCTATAATTCACCCCTCCACTTT
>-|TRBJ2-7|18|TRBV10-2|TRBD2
CASRPFGGVAGGSYEQYF
TGCGCCAGCAGGCCTTTTGGTGGTGTAGCGGGGGGATCCTACGAGCAGTACTTC
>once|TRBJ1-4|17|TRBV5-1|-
CASSNQPRGAANEKLFF
TGCGCCAGCAGCAATCAACCCCGGGGGGCGGCTAATGAAAAACTGTTTTTT
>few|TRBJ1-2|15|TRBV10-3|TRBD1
CAISRGQAMGDGYTF
TGTGCCATCAGTAGGGGACAGGCGATGGGTGATGGCTACACCTTC
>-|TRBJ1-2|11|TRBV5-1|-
CASGYNYGYTF
TGCGCCAGCGGATATAACTATGGCTACACCTTC
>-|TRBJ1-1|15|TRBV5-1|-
CASSLGGSLNTEAFF
TGCGCCAGCAGCTTGGGAGGCAGTCTAAACACTGAAGCTTTCTTT
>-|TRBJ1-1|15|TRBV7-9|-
CASSPSWRVNTEAFF
TGTGCCAGCAGCCCCTCGTGGCGCGTGAACACTGAAGCTTTCTTT
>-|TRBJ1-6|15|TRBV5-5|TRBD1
CASSSTGTGSSPLHF
TGTGCCAGCAGCTCAACCGGGACAGGCTCCTCACCCCTCCACTTT
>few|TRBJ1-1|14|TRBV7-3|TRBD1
CASSPGQGATEAFF
TGTGCCAGCAGTCCGGGGCAGGGGGCCACTGAAGCTTTCTTT
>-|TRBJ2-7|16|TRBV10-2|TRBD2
CASSKTSGGSNYEQYF
TGCGCCAGCAGTAAGACTAGCGGGGGGTCCAACTACGAGCAGTACTTC
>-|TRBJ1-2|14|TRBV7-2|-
CASSLLAEQGEYTF
TGTGCCAGCAGCCTCCTCGCCGAACAGGGAGAGTACACCTTC
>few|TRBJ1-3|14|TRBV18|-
CASSPAGGGNTIYF
TGTGCCAGCTCACCAGCTGGGGGAGGAAACACCATATATTTT
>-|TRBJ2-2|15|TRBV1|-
CTSSQDPLWAGELFF
TGCACCAGCAGCCAAGATCCCCTATGGGCCGGGGAGCTGTTTTTT
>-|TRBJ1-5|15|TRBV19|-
CASSRDDGVEQPQHF
TGTGCCAGTAGTAGGGATGATGGGGTAGAGCAGCCCCAGCATTTT
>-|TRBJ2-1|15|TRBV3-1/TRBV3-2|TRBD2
CASSQGLAGGMEQFF
TGTGCCAGCAGCCAAGGATTAGCGGGGGGTATGGAGCAGTTCTTC